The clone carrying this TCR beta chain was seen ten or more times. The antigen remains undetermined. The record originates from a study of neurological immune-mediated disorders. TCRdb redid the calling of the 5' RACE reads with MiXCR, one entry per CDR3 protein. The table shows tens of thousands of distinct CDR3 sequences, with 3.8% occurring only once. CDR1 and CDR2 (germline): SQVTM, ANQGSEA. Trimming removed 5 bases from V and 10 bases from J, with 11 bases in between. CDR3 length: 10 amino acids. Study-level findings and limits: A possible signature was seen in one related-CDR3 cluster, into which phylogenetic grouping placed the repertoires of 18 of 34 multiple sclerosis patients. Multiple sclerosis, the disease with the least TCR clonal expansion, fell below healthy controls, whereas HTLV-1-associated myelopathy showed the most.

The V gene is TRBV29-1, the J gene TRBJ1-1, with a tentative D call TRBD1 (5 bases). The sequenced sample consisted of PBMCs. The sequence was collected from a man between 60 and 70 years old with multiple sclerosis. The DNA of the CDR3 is TGCAGCGTTCTGGGACGGGGAGCTTTCTTT. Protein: CSVLGRGAFF.